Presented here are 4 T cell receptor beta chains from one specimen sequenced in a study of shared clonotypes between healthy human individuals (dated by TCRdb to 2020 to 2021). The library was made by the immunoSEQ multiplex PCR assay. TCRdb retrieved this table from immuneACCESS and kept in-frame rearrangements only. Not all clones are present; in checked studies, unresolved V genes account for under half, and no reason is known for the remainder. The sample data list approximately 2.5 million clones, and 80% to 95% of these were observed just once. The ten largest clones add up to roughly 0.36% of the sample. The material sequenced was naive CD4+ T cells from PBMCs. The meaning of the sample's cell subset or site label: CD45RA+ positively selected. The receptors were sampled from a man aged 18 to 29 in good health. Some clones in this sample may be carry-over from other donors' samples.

For the CDR3, the DNA is TGTGCTAGTGGTTTGGGACTAGCGGGAGGGAACGATGAGCAGTTCTTC. This encodes CASGLGLAGGNDEQFF. This chain joins TRBV12-5 and TRBJ2-1; 14 nucleotides agree with TRBD2. Trimming removed 1 base from V and 8 bases from J; junction bases left unmatched: 4. CDR1 is LGHNT and CDR2 is FRNRAP in the germline V gene. This CDR3 is built from 16 residues.

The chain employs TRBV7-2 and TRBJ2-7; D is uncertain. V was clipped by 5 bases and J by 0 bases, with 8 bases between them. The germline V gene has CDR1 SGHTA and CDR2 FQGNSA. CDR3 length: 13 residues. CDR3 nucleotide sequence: TGTGCCAGCAGCCTTAGGAACTCCTACGAGCAGTACTTC. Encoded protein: CASSLRNSYEQYF.

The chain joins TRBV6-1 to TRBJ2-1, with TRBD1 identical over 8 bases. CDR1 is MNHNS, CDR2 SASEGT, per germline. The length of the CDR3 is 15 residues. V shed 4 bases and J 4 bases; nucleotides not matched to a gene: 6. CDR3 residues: CASSGGTGQYNEQFF. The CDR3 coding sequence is TGTGCCAGCAGTGGCGGGACAGGACAATACAATGAGCAGTTCTTC.

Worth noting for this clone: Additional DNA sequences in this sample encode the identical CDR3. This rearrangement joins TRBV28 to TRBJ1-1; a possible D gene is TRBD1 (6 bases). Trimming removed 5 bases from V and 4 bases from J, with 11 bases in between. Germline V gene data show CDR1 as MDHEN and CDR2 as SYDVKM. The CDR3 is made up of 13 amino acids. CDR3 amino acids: CASSLQGSTEAFF. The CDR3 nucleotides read TGTGCCAGCAGTCTCCAGGGGAGCACTGAAGCTTTCTTT.